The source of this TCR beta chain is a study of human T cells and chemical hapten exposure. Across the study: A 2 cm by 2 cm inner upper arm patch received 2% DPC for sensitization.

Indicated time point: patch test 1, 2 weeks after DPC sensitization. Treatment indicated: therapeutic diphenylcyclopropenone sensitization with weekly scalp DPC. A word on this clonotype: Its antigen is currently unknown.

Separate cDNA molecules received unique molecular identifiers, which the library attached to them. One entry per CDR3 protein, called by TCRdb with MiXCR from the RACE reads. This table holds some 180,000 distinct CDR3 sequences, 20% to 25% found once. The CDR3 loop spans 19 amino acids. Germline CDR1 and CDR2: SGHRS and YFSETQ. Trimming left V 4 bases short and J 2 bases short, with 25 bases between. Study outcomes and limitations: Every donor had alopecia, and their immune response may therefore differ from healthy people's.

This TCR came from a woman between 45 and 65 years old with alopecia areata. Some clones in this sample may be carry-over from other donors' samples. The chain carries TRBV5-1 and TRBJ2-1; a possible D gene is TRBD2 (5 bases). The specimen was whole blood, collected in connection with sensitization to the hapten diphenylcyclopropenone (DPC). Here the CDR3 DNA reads TGCGCCAGCAGCCTCCTGGGCGCCTCGGGAACCGGGGCCTACAATGAGCAGTTCTTC. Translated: CASSLLGASGTGAYNEQFF.